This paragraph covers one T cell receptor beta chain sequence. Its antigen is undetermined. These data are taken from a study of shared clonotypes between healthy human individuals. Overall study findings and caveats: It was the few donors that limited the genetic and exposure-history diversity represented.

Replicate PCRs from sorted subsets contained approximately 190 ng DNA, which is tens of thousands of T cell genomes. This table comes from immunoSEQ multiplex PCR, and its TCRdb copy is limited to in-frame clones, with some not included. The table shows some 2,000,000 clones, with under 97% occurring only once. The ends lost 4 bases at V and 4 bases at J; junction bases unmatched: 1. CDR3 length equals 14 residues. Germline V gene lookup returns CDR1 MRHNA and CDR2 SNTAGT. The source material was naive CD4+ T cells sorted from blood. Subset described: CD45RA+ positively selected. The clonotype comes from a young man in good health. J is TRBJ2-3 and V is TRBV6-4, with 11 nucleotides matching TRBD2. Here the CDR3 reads CASSALAGADTQYF. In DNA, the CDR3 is TGTGCCAGCAGTGCACTAGCGGGGGCAGATACGCAGTATTTT.